These 23 T cell receptor beta chains were all obtained from the same sample, sequenced in a study of CD8 T cells in Susac syndrome. RNA in amounts of about 0.5 to 1 ug was reverse transcribed with random hexamers. A single record per CDR3 protein comes from TCRdb applying MiXCR to the immunoSEQ multiplex PCR reads. The sample holds 100,000 to 150,000 distinct CDR3 sequences; around 94% are singletons and the top ten take approximately 0.2%. The sequencing sample was made of CD8+ T cells from PBMCs. The receptors here all came from a human donor with Susac syndrome.

The rearrangement uses TRBV30 and TRBJ2-7; TRBD2 matches at 14 bases. Per germline, CDR1 GTSNPN and CDR2 SVGIG (reference sequence). This CDR3 region has 14 residues. Trimming took 0 bases from V and 7 from J; bases not matched to a gene: 2. CDR3 nucleotides: TGTGCCTGGAGTGTAGGGACTAGCGGGGGAGAGCAGTACTTC. Protein sequence: CAWSVGTSGGEQYF.

The V call is TRBV29-1, the J call TRBJ2-1, with no clear D. V was clipped by 3 bases and J by 4 bases, with 4 bases between them. The germline V gene encodes CDR1 SQVTM and CDR2 ANQGSEA. The CDR3 loop spans 11 amino acids. The CDR3: CSVDDYNEQFF. The CDR3 DNA follows: TGCAGCGTTGACGATTACAATGAGCAGTTCTTC.

The chain combines TRBV9 with TRBJ2-5; TRBD2 aligns across 9 bases. In germline, CDR1 is SGDLS, CDR2 YYNGEE. This CDR3 has 16 amino acids. The ends lost 0 bases at V and 1 base at J; junction bases unmatched: 4. The CDR3 DNA follows: TGTGCCAGCAGCGTAGAAGCTAGCGGGACCCAAGAGACCCAGTACTTC. Its protein product is CASSVEASGTQETQYF.

The rearrangement joins TRBV7-3 to TRBJ2-5; 9 bases map to TRBD1. J lost 9 bases, V lost 5 bases, and 7 bases had no gene match. CDR1 is SGHTA, CDR2 FQGTGA, per germline. CDR3 length equals 13 residues. The CDR3 here is CASSTGGQAAQYF. The CDR3 nucleotides are TGTGCCAGCAGCACAGGGGGCCAGGCGGCCCAGTACTTC.

In DNA form, the CDR3 reads TGTGCCAGTAACCCGGGACTAGCGGGAGGGAGGTCCTACAATGAGCAGTTCTTC. This translates into CASNPGLAGGRSYNEQFF. V usage is TRBV7-2 and J usage is TRBJ2-1, with TRBD2 matching over 16 bases. From germline, CDR1 is SGHTA and CDR2 FQGNSA. Trimming took 9 bases from V and 1 from J; bases not matched to a gene: 9. The CDR3 length is 18 residues. Full variable domain (rest looked up from reference TRBV7-2 and TRBJ2-1): GAGVSQSPSNKVTEKGKDVELRCDPISGHTALYWYRQSLGQGLEFLIYFQGNSAPDKSGLPSDRFSAERTGGSVSTLTIQRTQQEDSAVYLCASNPGLAGGRSYNEQFFGPGTRLTVL.

The chain couples TRBV9 to TRBJ2-3, with 7 bases aligning to TRBD1. Germline CDR1 reads SGDLS; CDR2 reads YYNGEE. The V segment lost 2 bases and the J segment 6 bases; nucleotides outside the gene matches: 12. The CDR3 is made up of 16 amino acids. The CDR3 DNA is TGTGCCAGCAGCGTTTCCGGGACAGTCCTTGTGGATACGCAGTATTTT. Translating gives CASSVSGTVLVDTQYF.

The chain employs TRBV5-1 and TRBJ2-3, with a possible D match to TRBD2 (5 bases). V lost 3 bases to trimming and J lost 1 base, with 9 bases between them. This CDR3 region has 14 residues. CDR1 SGHRS and CDR2 YFSETQ come from the germline V gene. CDR3: CASSSGLRTDTQYF. The CDR3 DNA sequence: TGCGCCAGCAGCTCGGGATTGCGCACAGATACGCAGTATTTT.

This chain's CDR3 is CASSRQGFSGANVLTF. CDR3 nucleotide sequence: TGTGCCAGCAGTCGACAGGGGTTCTCTGGGGCCAACGTCCTGACTTTC. V usage is TRBV6-6 and J usage is TRBJ2-6; 8 bases line up with TRBD1. Losses at the gene ends were 5 bases for V and 0 bases for J; bases not matched to a gene: 3. This CDR3 is 16 amino acids long. Germline CDR1 reads MNHNY; CDR2 reads SVGAGI (reference sequence).

This clonotype appeared a single time. The chain joins TRBV9 to TRBJ2-3, with 9 bases fitting TRBD2. Germline V gives CDR1 SGDLS, CDR2 YYNGEE. V lost 0 bases, J lost 4 bases, and 6 bases stayed unmatched. The CDR3 is made up of 16 amino acids. The DNA for the CDR3 is TGTGCCAGCAGCGTAGAAGGCGGGGGGGCTTCAGATACGCAGTATTTT. Its protein product is CASSVEGGGASDTQYF.

The rearrangement links TRBV7-9 to TRBJ1-1, with D possibly matching TRBD1 (6 bases). The V gene lost 8 bases and the J gene lost 8 bases, with 21 bases spanning the gap. The CDR3 covers 14 residues. Germline CDR1 is SEHNR and CDR2 is FQNEAQ (reference sequence). CDR3 loop: CASLWGGSAAEAFF. The CDR3 DNA sequence: TGTGCCAGCCTATGGGGGGGCTCAGCAGCGGAAGCTTTCTTT.

The rearrangement uses TRBV20-1 and TRBJ2-5, with 10 bases identical to TRBD1. Germline loops: CDR1 DFQATT, CDR2 SNEGSKA (reference sequence). Trimming at V came to 6 bases and at J to 4 bases, leaving 14 bases not matched to a gene. The CDR3 is 16 residues long. CDR3 nucleotides: TGCAGTGCCGACCATCGGCGGACAGGGGGGTCAGAGACCCAGTACTTC. This gives the protein CSADHRRTGGSETQYF.

This clonotype was detected only a few times. The gene calls are TRBV5-4 and TRBJ2-7; the D is unclear. The length of the CDR3 is 12 residues. The germline gives CDR1 SGHNT, CDR2 YYREEE (reference sequence). Trimming removed 4 bases from V and 0 bases from J, with 5 bases in between. The CDR3 coding sequence is TGTGCCAGCAGCGAGAGCTCCTACGAGCAGTACTTC. Protein sequence: CASSESSYEQYF.

The chain couples TRBV30 to TRBJ2-7; 9 nucleotides align to TRBD1. CDR1 is GTSNPN, CDR2 SVGIG, per germline (reference sequence). The CDR3 spans 14 residues. V shed 1 base, J shed 6 bases, and the junction held 7 bases outside the gene matches. CDR3 sequence (DNA): TGTGCCTGGAGTGACGGGGACAGGGAGGGCGAGCAGTACTTC. Translated: CAWSDGDREGEQYF.

This rearrangement joins TRBV12-3 or TRBV12-4 to TRBJ2-1; 7 bases agree with TRBD2. CDR3 size: 17 residues. The J segment lost 5 bases and the V segment lost 5 bases, leaving 15 bases of the junction unmatched. CDR3 sequence reads: CASSGIVSRELHNEQFF. The CDR3 DNA reads TGTGCCAGCAGTGGTATAGTGTCGCGGGAGCTCCACAATGAGCAGTTCTTC.

The chain couples TRBV20-1 to TRBJ1-1, with D uncertain. Per the germline V gene, CDR1 is DFQATT and CDR2 is SNEGSKA (reference sequence). V dropped 4 bases and J dropped 0 bases, with 12 bases sitting between them. CDR3 length: 14 residues. In DNA form, the CDR3 reads TGCAGTGCTATTAAGGAAGAAATGAACACTGAAGCTTTCTTT. It translates to CSAIKEEMNTEAFF.

As for this clonotype: The CDR3 ends on some other residue instead of the conserved phenylalanine or tryptophan, so this is likely a read error. The DNA is left out, because the CDR3 cannot be placed on it with certainty; the CDR3 is given as TCRdb lists it. V gene TRBV5-6 combines with J gene TRBJ2-1; the table assigns TRBD2, which was not confirmed against the DNA. CDR1 and CDR2 from the germline V gene are SGHDT and YYEEEE. A total of 14 residues make up the CDR3, ends included. CDR3 in amino acids: CASSLGSASGFEVL.

This rearrangement joins TRBV28 to TRBJ1-4; D is unclear. V was shortened by 8 bases and J by 0 bases, with 4 bases between the two germline ends. Per the germline V gene, CDR1 is MDHEN and CDR2 is SYDVKM. There are 12 residues in the CDR3. For the CDR3, the DNA is TGTGCCAGCCCCGCAACTAATGAAAAACTGTTTTTT. It encodes CASPATNEKLFF.

J is TRBJ1-2 and V is TRBV4-2; D is ambiguous. The CDR3 is 18 amino acids. The V end was cut by 0 bases, the J end by 6 bases, with 23 bases between. Germline CDR1 LGHNA, CDR2 YNFKEQ. The DNA of the CDR3 is TGTGCCAGCAGCCAAGAGAGCTTTTGGAGAACATCCGATGATGGCTACACCTTC. It is translated as CASSQESFWRTSDDGYTF.

The chain links TRBV5-6 to TRBJ2-7; D is undetermined. Germline values: CDR1 SGHDT, CDR2 YYEEEE. Trimming pared 1 base from V and 2 bases from J, leaving 13 bases between. The length of the CDR3 is 15 residues. The CDR3 DNA sequence: TGTGCCAGCAGCTTGTTGGCTTGGGTCGCCTACGAGCAGTACTTC. Translating it yields CASSLLAWVAYEQYF.

The rearrangement uses TRBV12-3 or TRBV12-4 and TRBJ2-7, with D perhaps matching TRBD1 or TRBD2 (5 bases each). V was trimmed by 10 bases and J by 7 bases, leaving 17 bases between them. This CDR3 has 12 residues. CDR3 residues: CATSRDRGEQYF. CDR3 DNA: TGTGCCACTTCTCGGGACCGTGGGGAGCAGTACTTC.

The chain links TRBV4-3 to TRBJ1-2; 8 bases line up with TRBD1. Per germline, CDR1 LGHNA and CDR2 YSLEER. J was trimmed by 7 bases and V by 0 bases; bases with no gene match: 10. This CDR3 is 16 amino acids long. Here the CDR3 reads CASSQDPGQGFSGYTF. The CDR3 DNA reads TGCGCCAGCAGCCAAGATCCCGGACAGGGTTTCTCTGGCTACACCTTC.

The chain uses TRBV7-2 and TRBJ1-1; D perhaps matches TRBD1 (6 bases). The CDR3 loop spans 16 amino acids. The germline V and J ends were trimmed by 1 base and 1 base, with 13 bases remaining between them. CDR1 is SGHTA and CDR2 is FQGNSA in the germline V gene. The CDR3 nucleotides read TGTGCCAGCAGCTTAGTTTGGCTGACAGGGAACACTGAAGCTTTCTTT. This codes for CASSLVWLTGNTEAFF.

The chain carries TRBV7-8 and TRBJ2-3, with 12 bases fitting TRBD2. The CDR3 length is 18 residues. Germline V gives CDR1 SGHVS, CDR2 FQNEAQ. V was clipped by 6 bases and J by 3 bases; unmatched bases: 13. In nucleotides, the CDR3 is TGTGCCAGCAGTCCCTCCCCCTCTAGCGGGGGGGCAACAGATACGCAGTATTTT. Protein: CASSPSPSSGGATDTQYF. The entire variable domain, with the rest obtained from reference TRBV7-8 and TRBJ2-3, is as follows: GAGVSQSPRYKVAKRGQDVALRCDPISGHVSLFWYQQALGQGPEFLTYFQNEAQLDKSGLPSDRFFAERPEGSVSTLKIQRTQQEDSAVYLCASSPSPSSGGATDTQYFGPGTRLTVL.